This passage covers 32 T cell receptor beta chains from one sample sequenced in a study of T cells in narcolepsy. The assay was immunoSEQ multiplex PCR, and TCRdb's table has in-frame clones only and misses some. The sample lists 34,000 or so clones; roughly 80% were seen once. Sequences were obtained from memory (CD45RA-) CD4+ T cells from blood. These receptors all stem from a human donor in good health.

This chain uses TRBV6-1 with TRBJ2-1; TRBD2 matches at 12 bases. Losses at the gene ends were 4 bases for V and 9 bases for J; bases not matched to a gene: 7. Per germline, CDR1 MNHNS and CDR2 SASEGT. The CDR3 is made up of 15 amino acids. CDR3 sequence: CASSARLAGVAEQFF. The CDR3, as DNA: TGTGCCAGCAGTGCTAGACTAGCGGGAGTGGCTGAGCAGTTCTTC.

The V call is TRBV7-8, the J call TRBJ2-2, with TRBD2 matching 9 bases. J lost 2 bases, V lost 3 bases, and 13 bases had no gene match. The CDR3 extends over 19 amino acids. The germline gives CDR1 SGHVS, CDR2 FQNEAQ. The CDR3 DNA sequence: TGTGCCAGCAGCTTTAAAGGAATAGCGGGAGTTTATAACACCGGGGAGCTGTTTTTT. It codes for CASSFKGIAGVYNTGELFF.

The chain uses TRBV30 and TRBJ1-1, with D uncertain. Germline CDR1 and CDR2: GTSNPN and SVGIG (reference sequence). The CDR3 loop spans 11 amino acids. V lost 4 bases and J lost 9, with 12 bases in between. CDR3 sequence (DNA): TGTGCCTGGATTTTGGGTGAGAAAGCTTTCTTT. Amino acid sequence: CAWILGEKAFF.

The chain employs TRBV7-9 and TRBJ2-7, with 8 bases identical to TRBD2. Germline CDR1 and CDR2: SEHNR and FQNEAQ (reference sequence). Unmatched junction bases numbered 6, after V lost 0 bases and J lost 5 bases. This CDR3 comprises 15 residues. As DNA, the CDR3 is TGTGCCAGCAGCTTAGCGATCGGGAGGGCCGACGAGCAGTACTTC. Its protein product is CASSLAIGRADEQYF.

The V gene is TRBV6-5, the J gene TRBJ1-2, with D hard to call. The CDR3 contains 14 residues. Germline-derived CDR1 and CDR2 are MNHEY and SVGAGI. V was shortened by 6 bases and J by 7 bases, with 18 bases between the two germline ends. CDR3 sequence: CASSEIRAAGGYTF. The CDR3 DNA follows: TGTGCCAGCAGCGAGATACGGGCGGCCGGTGGCTACACCTTC.

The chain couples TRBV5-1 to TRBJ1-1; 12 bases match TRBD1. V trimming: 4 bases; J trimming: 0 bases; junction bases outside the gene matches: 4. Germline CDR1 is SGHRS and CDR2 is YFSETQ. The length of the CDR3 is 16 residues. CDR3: CASSPGTGGVNTEAFF. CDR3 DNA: TGCGCCAGCAGCCCCGGGACAGGGGGCGTGAACACTGAAGCTTTCTTT. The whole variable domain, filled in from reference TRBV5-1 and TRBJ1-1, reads KAGVTQTPRYLIKTRGQQVTLSCSPISGHRSVSWYQQTPGQGLQFLFEYFSETQRNKGNFPGRFSGRQFSNSRSEMNVSTLELGDSALYLCASSPGTGGVNTEAFFGQGTRLTVV.

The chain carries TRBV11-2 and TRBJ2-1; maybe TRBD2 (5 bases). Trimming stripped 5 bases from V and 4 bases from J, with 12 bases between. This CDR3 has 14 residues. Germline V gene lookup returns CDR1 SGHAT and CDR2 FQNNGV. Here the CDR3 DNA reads TGTGCCAGCAGCCCGCCGGGAATATACAATGAGCAGTTCTTC. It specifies CASSPPGIYNEQFF. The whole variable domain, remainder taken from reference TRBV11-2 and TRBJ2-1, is EAGVAQSPRYKIIEKRQSVAFWCNPISGHATLYWYQQILGQGPKLLIQFQNNGVVDDSQLPKDRFSAERLKGVDSTLKIQPAKLEDSAVYLCASSPPGIYNEQFFGPGTRLTVL.

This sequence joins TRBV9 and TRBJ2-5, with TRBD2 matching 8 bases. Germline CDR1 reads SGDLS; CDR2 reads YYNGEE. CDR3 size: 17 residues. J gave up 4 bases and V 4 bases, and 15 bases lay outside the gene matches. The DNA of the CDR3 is TGTGCCAGCAGCCCGAGGCCGGGAGCGGGAGCTGGAGAGACCCAGTACTTC. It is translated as CASSPRPGAGAGETQYF.

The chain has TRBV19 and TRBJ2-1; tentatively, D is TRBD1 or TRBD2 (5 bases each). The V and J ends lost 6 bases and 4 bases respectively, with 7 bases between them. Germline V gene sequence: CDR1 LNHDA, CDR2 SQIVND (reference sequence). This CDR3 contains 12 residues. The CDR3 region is CASRGEYNEQFF. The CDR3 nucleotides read TGTGCCAGTAGGGGGGAATACAATGAGCAGTTCTTC.

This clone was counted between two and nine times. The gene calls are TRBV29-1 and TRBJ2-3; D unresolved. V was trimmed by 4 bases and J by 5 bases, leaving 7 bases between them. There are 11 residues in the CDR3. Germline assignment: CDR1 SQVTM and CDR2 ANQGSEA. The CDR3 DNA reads TGCAGCGTTGGGCAAATAGATACGCAGTATTTT. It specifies CSVGQIDTQYF.

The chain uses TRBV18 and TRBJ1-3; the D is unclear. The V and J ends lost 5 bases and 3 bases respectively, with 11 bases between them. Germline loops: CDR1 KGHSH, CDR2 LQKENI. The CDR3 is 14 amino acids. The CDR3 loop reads CASSDTLGGNTIYF. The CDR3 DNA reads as TGTGCCAGCTCAGACACACTCGGTGGAAACACCATATATTTT.

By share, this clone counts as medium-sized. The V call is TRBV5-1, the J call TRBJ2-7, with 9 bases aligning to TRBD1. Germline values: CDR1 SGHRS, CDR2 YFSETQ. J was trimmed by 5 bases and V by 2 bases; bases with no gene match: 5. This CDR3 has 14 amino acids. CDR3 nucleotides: TGCGCCAGCAGCTTAGGGGACAGGGACGACGAGCAGTACTTC. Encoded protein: CASSLGDRDDEQYF.

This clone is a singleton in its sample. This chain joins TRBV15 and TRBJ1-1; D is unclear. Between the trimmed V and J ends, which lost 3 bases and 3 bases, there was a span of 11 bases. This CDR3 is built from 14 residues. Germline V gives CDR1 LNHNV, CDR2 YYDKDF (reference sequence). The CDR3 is CATSSLRRDTEAFF. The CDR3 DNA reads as TGTGCCACCAGCAGTTTAAGGAGGGACACTGAAGCTTTCTTT. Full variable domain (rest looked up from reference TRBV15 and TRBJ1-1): DAMVIQNPRYQVTQFGKPVTLSCSQTLNHNVMYWYQQKSSQAPKLLFHYYDKDFNNEADTPDNFQSRRPNTSFCFLDIRSPGLGDTAMYLCATSSLRRDTEAFFGQGTRLTVV.

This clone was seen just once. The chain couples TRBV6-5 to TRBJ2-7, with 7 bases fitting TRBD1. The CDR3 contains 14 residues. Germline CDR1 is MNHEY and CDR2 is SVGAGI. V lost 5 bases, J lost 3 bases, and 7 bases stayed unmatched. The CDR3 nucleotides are TGTGCCAGCAGTCGGACAGGCTCCAACTACGAGCAGTACTTC. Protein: CASSRTGSNYEQYF.

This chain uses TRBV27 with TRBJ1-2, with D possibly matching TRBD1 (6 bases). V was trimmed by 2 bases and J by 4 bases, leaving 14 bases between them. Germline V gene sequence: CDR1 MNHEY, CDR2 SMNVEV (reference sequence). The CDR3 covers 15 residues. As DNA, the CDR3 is TGTGCCAGCAGTTTAGGGGCTGGACAGTCCTATGGCTACACCTTC. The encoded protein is CASSLGAGQSYGYTF.

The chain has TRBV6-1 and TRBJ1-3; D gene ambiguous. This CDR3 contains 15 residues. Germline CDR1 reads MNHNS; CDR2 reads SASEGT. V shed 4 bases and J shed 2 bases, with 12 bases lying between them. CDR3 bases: TGTGCCAGCAGTGCCCGGTCGGTCCCTGGAAACACCATATATTTT. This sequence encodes CASSARSVPGNTIYF.

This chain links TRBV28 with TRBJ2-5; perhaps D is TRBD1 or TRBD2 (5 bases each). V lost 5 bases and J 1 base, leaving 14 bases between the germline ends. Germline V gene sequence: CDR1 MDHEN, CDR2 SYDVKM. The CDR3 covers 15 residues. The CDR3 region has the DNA TGTGCCAGCAGTCCAAGGCAGGGACCCCAAGAGACCCAGTACTTC. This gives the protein CASSPRQGPQETQYF. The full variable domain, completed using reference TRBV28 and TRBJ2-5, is DVKVTQSSRYLVKRTGEKVFLECVQDMDHENMFWYRQDPGLGLRLIYFSYDVKMKEKGDIPEGYSVSREKKERFSLILESASTNQTSMYLCASSPRQGPQETQYFGPGTRLLVL.

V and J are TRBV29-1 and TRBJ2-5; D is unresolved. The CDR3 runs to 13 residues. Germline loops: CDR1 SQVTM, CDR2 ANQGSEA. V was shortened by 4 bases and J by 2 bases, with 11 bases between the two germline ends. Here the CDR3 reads CSVAQSPQETQYF. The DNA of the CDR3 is TGCAGCGTTGCACAGAGCCCGCAAGAGACCCAGTACTTC.

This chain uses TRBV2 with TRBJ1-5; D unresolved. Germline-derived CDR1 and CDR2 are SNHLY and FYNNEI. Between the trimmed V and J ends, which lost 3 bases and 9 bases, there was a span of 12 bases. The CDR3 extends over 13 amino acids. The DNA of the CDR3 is TGTGCCAGCAGTGATGACCATGCCCGGCCCCAGCATTTT. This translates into CASSDDHARPQHF.

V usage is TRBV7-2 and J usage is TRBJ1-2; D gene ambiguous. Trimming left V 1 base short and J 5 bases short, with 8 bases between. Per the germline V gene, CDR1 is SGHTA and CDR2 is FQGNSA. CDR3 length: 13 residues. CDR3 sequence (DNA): TGTGCCAGCAGCTTAGGGGTTGGATATGGCTACACCTTC. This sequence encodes CASSLGVGYGYTF.

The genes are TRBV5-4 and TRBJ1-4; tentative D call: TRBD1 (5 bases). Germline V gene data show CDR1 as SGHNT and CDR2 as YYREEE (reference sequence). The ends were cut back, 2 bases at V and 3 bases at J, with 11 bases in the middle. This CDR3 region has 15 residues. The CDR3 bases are TGTGCCAGCAGCTTAAGAGGCAGGGCTAATGAAAAACTGTTTTTT. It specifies CASSLRGRANEKLFF.

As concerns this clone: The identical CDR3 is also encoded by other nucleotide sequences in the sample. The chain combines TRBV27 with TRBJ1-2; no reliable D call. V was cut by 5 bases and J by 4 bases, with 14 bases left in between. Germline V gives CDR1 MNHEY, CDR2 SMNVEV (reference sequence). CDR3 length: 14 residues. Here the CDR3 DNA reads TGTGCCAGCAGTACCAGACCATCTGTCTATGGCTACACCTTC. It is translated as CASSTRPSVYGYTF.

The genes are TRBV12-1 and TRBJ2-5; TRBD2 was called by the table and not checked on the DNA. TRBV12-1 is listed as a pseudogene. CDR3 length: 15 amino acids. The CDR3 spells CASSRSGPPQETQYF. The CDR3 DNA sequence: TGTGCCAGCAGCCGCAGCGGTCCACCCCAAGAGACCCAGTACTTC.

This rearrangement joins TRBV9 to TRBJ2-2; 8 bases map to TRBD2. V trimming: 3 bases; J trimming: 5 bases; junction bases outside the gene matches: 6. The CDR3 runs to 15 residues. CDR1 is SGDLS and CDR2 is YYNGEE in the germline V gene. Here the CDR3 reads CASSAGLALTGELFF. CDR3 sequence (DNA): TGTGCCAGCAGCGCAGGACTAGCTTTAACCGGGGAGCTGTTTTTT.

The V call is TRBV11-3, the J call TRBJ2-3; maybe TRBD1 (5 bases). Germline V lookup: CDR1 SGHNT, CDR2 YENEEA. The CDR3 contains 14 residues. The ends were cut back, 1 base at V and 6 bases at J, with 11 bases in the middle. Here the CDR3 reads CASSLGQGSDTQYF. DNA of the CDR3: TGTGCCAGCAGCTTAGGCCAGGGTAGCGATACGCAGTATTTT. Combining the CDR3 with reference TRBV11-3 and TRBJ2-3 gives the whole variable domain EAGVVQSPRYKIIEKKQPVAFWCNPISGHNTLYWYLQNLGQGPELLIRYENEEAVDDSQLPKDRFSAERLKGVDSTLKIQPAELGDSAVYLCASSLGQGSDTQYFGPGTRLTVL.

The CDR3 DNA is TGTGCCAGCAGTTTCGACAGGGTAGAGTTCTTC. Protein: CASSFDRVEFF. The gene calls are TRBV2 and TRBJ2-1; TRBD1 matches 7 bases. The trim removed 5 bases at V and 14 bases at J, leaving 6 bases unmatched. CDR1 is SNHLY and CDR2 is FYNNEI in the germline V gene. This CDR3 contains 11 residues.

Here the CDR3 reads CASRVNYGYTF. CDR3 DNA: TGTGCCAGCCGGGTCAACTATGGCTACACCTTC. This chain uses TRBV6-1 with TRBJ1-2; no definite D call. The CDR3 sequence is 11 residues long. Germline CDR1 is MNHNS and CDR2 is SASEGT. V gave up 8 bases and J gave up 2 bases, with 6 bases separating them.

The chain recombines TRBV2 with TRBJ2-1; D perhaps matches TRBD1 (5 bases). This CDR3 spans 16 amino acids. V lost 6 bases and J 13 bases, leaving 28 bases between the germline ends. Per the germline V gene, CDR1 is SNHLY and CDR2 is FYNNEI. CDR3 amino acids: CASRFQNVVTAIGQFF. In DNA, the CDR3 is TGTGCCAGCAGATTTCAGAATGTGGTGACAGCCATAGGTCAGTTCTTC.

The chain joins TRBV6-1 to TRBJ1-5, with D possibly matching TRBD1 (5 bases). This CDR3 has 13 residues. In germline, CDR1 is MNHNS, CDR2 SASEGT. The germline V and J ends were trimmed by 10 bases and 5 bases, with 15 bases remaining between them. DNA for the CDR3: TGTGCCACAAGAGCCAGGGAGGATCAGCCCCAGCATTTT. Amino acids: CATRAREDQPQHF.

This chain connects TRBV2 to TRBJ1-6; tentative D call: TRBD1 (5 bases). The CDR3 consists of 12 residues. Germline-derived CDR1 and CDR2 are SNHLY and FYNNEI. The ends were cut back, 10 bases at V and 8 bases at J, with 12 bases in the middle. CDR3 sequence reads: CATSLTDSPLHF. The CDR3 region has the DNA TGTGCCACCAGCCTGACAGATTCACCCCTCCACTTT.

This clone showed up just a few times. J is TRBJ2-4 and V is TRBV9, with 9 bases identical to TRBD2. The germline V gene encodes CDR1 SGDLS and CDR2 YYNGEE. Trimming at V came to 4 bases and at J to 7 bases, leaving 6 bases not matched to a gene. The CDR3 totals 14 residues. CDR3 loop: CASSTGLAGNIQYF. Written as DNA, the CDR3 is TGTGCCAGCAGCACGGGACTAGCCGGGAACATTCAGTACTTC.

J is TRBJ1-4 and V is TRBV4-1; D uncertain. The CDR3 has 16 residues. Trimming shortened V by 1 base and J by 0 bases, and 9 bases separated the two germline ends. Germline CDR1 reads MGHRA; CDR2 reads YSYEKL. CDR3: CASSQAAGTTNEKLFF. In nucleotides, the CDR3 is TGCGCCAGCAGCCAAGCGGCAGGTACAACTAATGAAAAACTGTTTTTT.